Listed below are T cell receptor beta chains from one sample, sequenced in a study of T cells in Graves' hyperthyroidism and ophthalmopathy. TCRdb used MiXCR to reprocess the multiplex PCR reads, holding one entry per CDR3 protein. In the table there are hundreds of thousands of distinct CDR3 sequences, about 14% of which are singletons. The sequenced sample was blood. The receptors here all came from a man between 18 and 35 years old with Graves' ophthalmopathy. The CDR3 runs from the conserved cysteine through the conserved F or W.

CDR3 protein | J gene | V gene
CASSRGLNEQFF | TRBJ2-1 | TRBV7-9
CSGRDSINYGYTF | TRBJ1-2 | TRBV29-1
CASSLLGVGRGGYEQYF | TRBJ2-7 | TRBV7-2
CASSIKEGRYTEAFF | TRBJ1-1 | TRBV19
CASSLGLAGARGTGELFF | TRBJ2-2 | TRBV7-9
CSVEGGIQETQYF | TRBJ2-5 | TRBV29-1
CASSYPGLRPEQFF | TRBJ2-1 | TRBV4-1
CASRASAGASDTQYF | TRBJ2-3 | TRBV28
CASSGGGYSYNEQFF | TRBJ2-1 | TRBV11-1
CASSVGLSEAGEQFF | TRBJ2-1 | TRBV9
CASSHTGSEAFF | TRBJ1-1 | TRBV7-8
CASSLRALLDLTF | TRBJ2-6 | TRBV12-3/TRBV12-4
CSAIRLARGNEQFF | TRBJ2-1 | TRBV20-1
CASSSGQLNTEAFF | TRBJ1-1 | TRBV5-5
CASGNRGAAETQYF | TRBJ2-5 | TRBV4-2
CAISEGQGGAYEQYF | TRBJ2-7 | TRBV10-3
CASSTWGSGNQPQHF | TRBJ1-5 | TRBV6-1
CASMVLAGETQYF | TRBJ2-5 | TRBV6-1
CASSLAAGTSGYNEQFF | TRBJ2-1 | TRBV5-4
CASSPKGGRTEAFF | TRBJ1-1 | TRBV7-9
CASSADRAGGQPQHF | TRBJ1-5 | TRBV19
CASSDGDFTDTQYF | TRBJ2-3 | TRBV9
CASSRGGDQPQHF | TRBJ1-5 | TRBV18
CASSLEWGSGVGNTGELFF | TRBJ2-2 | TRBV7-8
CASSGTGTSFYNEQFF | TRBJ2-1 | TRBV27
CASSSAWGSHGYTF | TRBJ1-2 | TRBV5-8
CASSFGGDYNEQFF | TRBJ2-1 | TRBV5-1
CASSQDFEGSQPQHF | TRBJ1-5 | TRBV3-1